This entry lists 18 T cell receptor beta chains sequenced from one sample in a study of shared clonotypes between healthy human individuals. The assay was immunoSEQ multiplex PCR, and TCRdb's table has in-frame clones only and misses some. The table shows more than 900,000 clones, with more than 75% occurring only once. What was sequenced was memory CD4+ T cells from PBMCs. Specified subset: CD45RA-negative fraction. The receptors were sampled from a man aged 18 to 35 in good health. Some clones in this sample may be carry-over from other donors' samples.

The rearrangement uses TRBV4-1 and TRBJ1-4, with a tentative D call TRBD1 (5 bases). The CDR3 sequence is 16 residues long. V was shortened by 1 base and J by 3 bases, with 12 bases between the two germline ends. Germline CDR1 and CDR2: MGHRA and YSYEKL. This CDR3 is CASSQGLRGPNEKLFF. The CDR3 coding sequence is TGCGCCAGCAGCCAAGGGCTACGGGGACCTAATGAAAAACTGTTTTTT.

The chain is built from TRBV2 and TRBJ2-7; D is possibly TRBD1 or TRBD2 (5 bases each). The germline gives CDR1 SNHLY, CDR2 FYNNEI. Trimming shortened V by 6 bases and J by 2 bases, and 17 bases separated the two germline ends. The CDR3 is made up of 15 amino acids. The CDR3 sequence: CASRAPRGRTYEQYF. CDR3 nucleotide sequence: TGTGCCAGCAGAGCCCCGAGGGGCAGAACCTACGAGCAGTACTTC.

This clone is a singleton in its sample. This chain links TRBV5-6 with TRBJ2-7; TRBD1 might be the D (6 bases). The CDR3 totals 12 residues. Germline V lookup: CDR1 SGHDT, CDR2 YYEEEE. Trimming took off 4 bases at V and 10 bases at J, with 15 bases between the two ends. The CDR3 here is CASSQDRSIQYF. CDR3 coding DNA: TGTGCCAGCAGCCAAGACAGGTCCATCCAGTACTTC.

V usage is TRBV28 and J usage is TRBJ2-7; no clear D gene. From germline, CDR1 is MDHEN and CDR2 SYDVKM. Trimming removed 6 bases at V and 7 bases at J, with 10 bases between. This CDR3 spans 11 amino acids. The chain's CDR3 is CASSSMGEQYF. Here the CDR3 DNA reads TGTGCCAGCAGCTCCATGGGGGAGCAGTACTTC.

The chain recombines TRBV2 with TRBJ2-7; 9 nucleotides match TRBD1. The CDR3 runs to 14 residues. Germline CDR1 is SNHLY and CDR2 is FYNNEI. V gave up 6 bases and J gave up 0 bases; unmatched junction bases: 3. The chain's CDR3 is CASSGQGSSYEQYF. In DNA form, the CDR3 reads TGTGCCAGCAGCGGACAGGGGAGCTCCTACGAGCAGTACTTC.

The rearrangement uses TRBV28 and TRBJ1-1; the match to TRBD1 covers 9 bases. Germline CDR1 MDHEN, CDR2 SYDVKM. This CDR3 comprises 14 residues. Germline trimming cut 6 bases from V and 10 bases from J; bases unmatched to any gene: 12. CDR3 sequence reads: CASRPGQGNGAAFF. Written as DNA, the CDR3 is TGTGCCAGCAGGCCGGGACAGGGCAATGGGGCAGCTTTCTTT.

This clone was detected many times. The same CDR3 is also encoded by other DNA sequences in this sample. The rearrangement joins TRBV25-1 to TRBJ1-5, with TRBD1 matching over 8 bases. CDR3 size: 13 residues. Germline loops: CDR1 MGHDK, CDR2 SYGVNS. The J segment lost 4 bases and the V segment lost 6 bases, leaving 2 bases of the junction unmatched. The chain's CDR3 is CASRGQGNQPQHF. CDR3 coding DNA: TGTGCCAGCAGAGGACAGGGTAATCAGCCCCAGCATTTT.

J is TRBJ1-5 and V is TRBV30, with D possibly being TRBD1 (6 bases). CDR3 length: 15 residues. The V and J ends lost 2 bases and 2 bases respectively, with 13 bases between them. Germline values: CDR1 GTSNPN, CDR2 SVGIG (reference sequence). DNA of the CDR3: TGTGCCTGGAGTAGAGGGGGTTTGGGCAATCAGCCCCAGCATTTT. This translates into CAWSRGGLGNQPQHF.

The chain has TRBV28 and TRBJ2-1; D gene uncertain. Germline values: CDR1 MDHEN, CDR2 SYDVKM. The ends were cut back, 6 bases at V and 3 bases at J, with 9 bases in the middle. The CDR3 extends over 13 amino acids. As DNA, the CDR3 is TGTGCCAGCAGACCCGGGCTCTACAATGAGCAGTTCTTC. The encoded protein is CASRPGLYNEQFF. The whole variable domain, filled in from reference TRBV28 and TRBJ2-1, reads DVKVTQSSRYLVKRTGEKVFLECVQDMDHENMFWYRQDPGLGLRLIYFSYDVKMKEKGDIPEGYSVSREKKERFSLILESASTNQTSMYLCASRPGLYNEQFFGPGTRLTVL.

In this sample, this clone turned up many times. This rearrangement joins TRBV5-4 to TRBJ1-2; D not resolved. The CDR3 covers 13 residues. The germline V gene encodes CDR1 SGHNT and CDR2 YYREEE (reference sequence). V shed 0 bases and J shed 3 bases, with 6 bases lying between them. Written as DNA, the CDR3 is TGTGCCAGCAGCTTGGACAGCGACTATGGCTACACCTTC. This sequence encodes CASSLDSDYGYTF.

This sequence joins TRBV18 and TRBJ2-7; 12 bases are a match to TRBD1. In germline, CDR1 is KGHSH, CDR2 LQKENI. The CDR3 is made up of 16 amino acids. Unmatched junction bases numbered 10, after V lost 4 bases and J lost 6 bases. The CDR3 DNA reads TGTGCCAGCTCACTCAATGGAGGGACAGGGGGCAGCGAGCAGTACTTC. Translation: CASSLNGGTGGSEQYF.

This chain uses TRBV15 with TRBJ2-1; tentative D call: TRBD2 (6 bases). Germline V CDR1 and CDR2: LNHNV, YYDKDF (reference sequence). Trimming removed 6 bases at V and 9 bases at J, with 18 bases between. The CDR3 sequence is 14 residues long. CDR3 residues: CATRSIGLRGEQFF. Written as DNA, the CDR3 is TGTGCCACCAGGAGCATCGGACTAAGGGGTGAGCAGTTCTTC.

The table lists this clone with a count of one. The V call is TRBV30, the J call TRBJ2-5, with TRBD2 matching over 11 bases. In germline, CDR1 is GTSNPN, CDR2 SVGIG (reference sequence). CDR3 length: 15 amino acids. Trimming cost V 6 bases and J 9 bases; bases outside gene matches: 15. The CDR3 region has the DNA TGTGCCTGCCAGACTAGCGGGACCCCCACTGGTCCCCAGTACTTC. This encodes CACQTSGTPTGPQYF.

The chain carries TRBV28 and TRBJ2-1; D not resolved. V dropped 2 bases and J dropped 4 bases, with 12 bases sitting between them. CDR1 is MDHEN, CDR2 SYDVKM, per germline. The CDR3 has 15 amino acids. The CDR3 DNA reads as TGTGCCAGCAGTTTAGAGCCCCTTCCGTACAATGAGCAGTTCTTC. Translation gives CASSLEPLPYNEQFF.

The gene calls are TRBV5-4 and TRBJ2-3; a weak D match, TRBD2 (7 bases). Germline-derived CDR1 and CDR2 are SGHNT and YYREEE (reference sequence). CDR3 length: 16 residues. Trimming shortened V by 5 bases and J by 0 bases, and 16 bases separated the two germline ends. The CDR3 reads CASSRGADRSTDTQYF. In nucleotides, the CDR3 is TGTGCCAGCAGTCGGGGGGCGGATCGTAGCACAGATACGCAGTATTTT.

Here the CDR3 reads CASSERGRGEQYF. CDR3 DNA: TGTGCCAGCAGTGAGCGGGGGAGGGGCGAGCAGTACTTC. The chain recombines TRBV2 with TRBJ2-7, with 7 bases that match TRBD2. The V gene end was trimmed by 3 bases and the J gene end by 6 bases; junction bases not matched to a gene: 5. The CDR3 extends over 13 amino acids. CDR1 is SNHLY, CDR2 FYNNEI, per germline.

This clone has more than one count but fewer than ten. The rearrangement uses TRBV18 and TRBJ2-5, with TRBD2 identical over 7 bases. The CDR3 loop spans 16 amino acids. The junction had 6 bases not matched to a gene; V was cut back by 1 base and J by 1 base. Per germline, CDR1 KGHSH and CDR2 LQKENI. The CDR3 coding sequence is TGTGCCAGCTCACCACGATCAGCGGGGACCCAAGAGACCCAGTACTTC. Translation gives CASSPRSAGTQETQYF.

CDR3 DNA sequence: TGCAGCGGTTCAACTAATGAAAAACTGTTTTTT. It encodes CSGSTNEKLFF. The chain combines TRBV29-1 with TRBJ1-4; D call uncertain. CDR1 SQVTM and CDR2 ANQGSEA come from the germline V gene. CDR3 length: 11 amino acids. Trimming cost V 7 bases and J 0 bases, with 3 bases left between them.